This is a list of T cell receptor beta chains from one sample in a study of shared clonotypes between healthy human individuals. Produced via immunoSEQ multiplex PCR; TCRdb's table is partial and in-frame only. In the table there are 2.3 million or so clones, about 92% of which are singletons. Sequenced sample: naive CD4+ T cells from PBMCs. All receptors derive from a man younger than 35 in good health. Some clones in this sample may be carry-over from other donors' samples. CDR3s include the opening cysteine and the closing phenylalanine or tryptophan. The D gene is left open where the match is weak. A clone size is listed for some rows: how often the clone was seen (once, few, many), or a class if it is expanded.

J gene | D gene | V gene | clone size | CDR3 protein | CDR3 DNA
TRBJ1-5 | . | TRBV27 | . | CASSFDENQPQHF | TGTGCCAGCAGTTTCGACGAAAACCAGCCCCAGCATTTT
TRBJ2-3 | . | TRBV10-3 | . | CAISESRGASTDTQYF | TGTGCCATCAGTGAGTCCAGGGGTGCTAGCACAGATACGCAGTATTTT
TRBJ1-1 | . | TRBV28 | . | CASSLFLTLYNTEAFF | TGTGCCAGCAGTTTATTCTTGACTCTGTACAACACTGAAGCTTTCTTT
TRBJ2-1 | . | TRBV6-4 | once | CASRAANYEQFF | TGTGCCAGCAGGGCTGCCAACTATGAGCAGTTCTTC
TRBJ2-2 | TRBD1 | TRBV7-9 | . | CASSLQGVNTGELFF | TGTGCCAGCAGCTTACAGGGGGTGAACACCGGGGAGCTGTTTTTT
TRBJ2-3 | . | TRBV29-1 | . | CSAGWDPDTQYF | TGCAGCGCCGGGTGGGACCCGGATACGCAGTATTTT
TRBJ2-3 | . | TRBV28 | . | CASSLKGGGRGDTQYF | TGTGCCAGCAGTTTAAAGGGAGGGGGCAGAGGAGATACGCAGTATTTT
TRBJ2-6 | . | TRBV5-1 | . | CASSSQTSSGANVLTF | TGCGCCAGCAGCTCCCAAACTAGCTCTGGGGCCAACGTCCTGACTTTC
TRBJ1-4 | . | TRBV19 | . | CASSPRVDNEKLFF | TGTGCCAGTAGTCCTCGGGTCGATAATGAAAAACTGTTTTTT
TRBJ2-5 | TRBD1 | TRBV6-5 | . | CASSYSGQKETQYF | TGTGCCAGCAGTTACTCGGGACAGAAAGAGACCCAGTACTTC
TRBJ2-3 | . | TRBV21-1 | . | CASRILTAPSGTQYF | TGTGCCAGCAGGATCCTGACAGCCCCCTCTGGTACGCAGTATTTT
TRBJ2-1 | . | TRBV6-4 | . | CASSVRGPPYNEQFF | TGTGCCAGCAGTGTGCGGGGCCCTCCCTACAATGAGCAGTTCTTC
TRBJ2-1 | TRBD2 | TRBV9 | . | CASSVAPGGNEQFF | TGTGCCAGCAGCGTAGCCCCCGGGGGGAATGAGCAGTTCTTC
TRBJ1-4 | . | TRBV19 | . | CASSSRSETINEKLFF | TGTGCCAGTAGTTCTCGCTCCGAGACAATTAATGAAAAACTGTTTTTT
TRBJ2-1 | . | TRBV5-1 | . | CASSFLTHGSSYNEQFF | TGCGCCAGCAGCTTCCTTACCCACGGGAGCTCCTACAATGAGCAGTTCTTC
TRBJ2-3 | . | TRBV6-5 | . | CASSYSRQVFDTQYF | TGTGCCAGCAGTTACTCGCGGCAGGTATTTGATACGCAGTATTTT
TRBJ2-7 | . | TRBV9 | . | CASSAGPAAQEYF | TGTGCCAGCAGCGCGGGACCAGCGGCTCAAGAGTACTTC
TRBJ2-5 | . | TRBV28 | . | CASSLMGSTAPRTQYF | TGTGCCAGCAGTTTAATGGGCAGTACTGCCCCAAGGACCCAGTACTTC
TRBJ2-4 | . | TRBV9 | once | CASSVTATANIQYF | TGTGCCAGCAGCGTGACAGCTACTGCCAACATTCAGTACTTC
TRBJ2-2 | . | TRBV9 | . | CASSKTSNTGELFF | TGTGCCAGCAGCAAAACCTCGAACACCGGGGAGCTGTTTTTT
TRBJ2-5 | TRBD1 | TRBV6-5 | . | CASSWDRKQETQYF | TGTGCCAGCAGTTGGGACAGGAAGCAAGAGACCCAGTACTTC
TRBJ2-7 | TRBD2 | TRBV7-8 | . | CASSRAGGSGDEQYF | TGTGCCAGCAGCAGGGCGGGGGGCTCTGGCGACGAGCAGTACTTC
TRBJ2-5 | TRBD2 | TRBV28 | . | CASSWTSGSATETQYF | TGTGCCAGCAGTTGGACTAGCGGGAGCGCGACGGAGACCCAGTACTTC
TRBJ2-1 | . | TRBV11-2 | . | CASSSEPYNEQFF | TGTGCCAGCAGCTCGGAGCCTTACAATGAGCAGTTCTTC
TRBJ2-1 | TRBD2 | TRBV7-2 | . | CASTHGGVAGAREQFF | TGTGCCAGCACCCACGGGGGGGTAGCGGGAGCCCGGGAGCAGTTCTTC
TRBJ2-2 | TRBD1 | TRBV28 | . | CASSSRGLTGELFF | TGTGCCAGCAGTAGCAGGGGGCTGACCGGGGAGCTGTTTTTT
TRBJ2-7 | . | TRBV25-1 | . | CASSEEGRTYEQYF | TGTGCCAGCAGCGAAGAGGGACGGACCTACGAGCAGTACTTC
TRBJ1-5 | . | TRBV30 | . | CAWSMQENQPQHF | TGTGCCTGGAGTATGCAGGAAAATCAGCCCCAGCATTTT
TRBJ2-1 | TRBD2 | TRBV2 | . | CASSESGRMFNEQFF | TGTGCCAGCAGTGAAAGCGGGAGAATGTTTAATGAGCAGTTCTTC
TRBJ2-5 | . | TRBV19 | . | CASSLTLSETQYF | TGTGCCAGTAGTCTTACCCTCTCGGAGACCCAGTACTTC
TRBJ1-3 | . | TRBV5-8 | . | CASSSGGVGNTIYF | TGTGCCAGCAGCTCCGGGGGGGTTGGAAACACCATATATTTT
TRBJ2-5 | . | TRBV5-6 | . | CASSLQLDQETQYF | TGTGCCAGCAGCTTGCAGCTCGACCAAGAGACCCAGTACTTC
TRBJ2-7 | TRBD2 | TRBV9 | once | CASSVTTSGRDEQYF | TGTGCCAGCAGCGTAACGACTAGCGGGAGAGACGAGCAGTACTTC
TRBJ2-5 | TRBD2 | TRBV28 | . | CASIAGRWEETQYF | TGTGCCAGCATAGCCGGGAGGTGGGAGGAGACCCAGTACTTC
TRBJ2-7 | TRBD1 | TRBV5-4 | . | CASSLDSRTGTAEQYF | TGTGCCAGCAGCTTGGATTCTCGGACAGGGACGGCCGAGCAGTACTTC
TRBJ1-2 | . | TRBV10-3 | . | CAISDGINYGYTF | TGTGCCATCAGTGACGGGATCAACTATGGCTACACCTTC
TRBJ2-7 | TRBD1 | TRBV9 | once | CASSAGQGHYEQYF | TGTGCCAGCAGCGCGGGACAGGGGCATTACGAGCAGTACTTC
TRBJ1-2 | TRBD1 | TRBV10-3 | once | CAIGNDREGSDYGYTF | TGTGCCATCGGCAACGACAGGGAGGGTTCTGACTATGGCTACACCTTC
TRBJ1-5 | . | TRBV2 | few | CASSELTDSNQPQHF | TGTGCCAGCAGTGAACTGACCGATAGCAATCAGCCCCAGCATTTT
TRBJ1-5 | . | TRBV7-2 | once | CASSLVHGYSNQPQHF | TGTGCCAGCAGCTTAGTCCATGGTTATAGCAATCAGCCCCAGCATTTT
TRBJ2-5 | . | TRBV4-3 | . | CASSQDFAGGETQYF | TGCGCCAGCAGCCAAGATTTCGCAGGGGGGGAGACCCAGTACTTC
TRBJ2-5 | TRBD2 | TRBV9 | . | CASTVSGTGQETQYF | TGTGCCAGCACCGTGAGCGGGACGGGGCAAGAGACCCAGTACTTC
TRBJ2-7 | TRBD2 | TRBV2 | . | CASSDPAGGDEQYF | TGTGCCAGCAGTGATCCTGCGGGGGGGGACGAGCAGTACTTC
TRBJ2-7 | . | TRBV7-2 | . | CASSPRPGSHEQYF | TGTGCCAGCAGCCCCAGACCTGGTTCCCACGAGCAGTACTTC
TRBJ2-1 | TRBD2 | TRBV7-2 | . | CASSLVLAGGPYNEQFF | TGTGCCAGCAGCTTAGTTCTAGCGGGAGGGCCGTACAATGAGCAGTTCTTC
TRBJ2-3 | TRBD2 | TRBV28 | . | CASSSGTSGRETSTDTQYF | TGTGCCAGCAGTTCCGGGACTAGCGGGAGAGAGACTAGCACAGATACGCAGTATTTT
TRBJ2-1 | TRBD2 | TRBV29-1 | . | CSVDPRLAGGPGFF | TGCAGCGTTGACCCCCGGCTAGCGGGAGGGCCAGGGTTCTTC
TRBJ1-2 | TRBD1 | TRBV5-4 | . | CASSVDQGAYGYTF | TGTGCCAGCAGCGTGGACCAGGGGGCCTATGGCTACACCTTC
TRBJ2-1 | TRBD2 | TRBV29-1 | . | CSAASGRHNEQFF | TGCAGCGCTGCTAGCGGGAGACACAATGAGCAGTTCTTC
TRBJ1-1 | . | TRBV5-4 | few | CASSLEVGVTEAFF | TGTGCCAGCAGCTTGGAAGTGGGTGTTACTGAAGCTTTCTTT